These T cell receptor beta chains were read from a single sample in a study of cytomegalovirus exposure and HLA in healthy donors. Assay: immunoSEQ multiplex PCR; the TCRdb copy retains only in-frame clones and omits some. Here the sample spans some 150,000 clones, roughly four fifths being singletons. The sequenced sample was PBMCs. Receptors originate from a man aged 18 to 30 in good health and CMV-seropositive. Each CDR3 is given with its conserved first and last residue. The D gene is left open where the match is weak. Some rows have no size entry. The others give once, few or many, or a class for an expanded clone.

j_call d_call v_call clone_size cdr3_aa cdr3_nt
TRBJ2-1 TRBD2 TRBV6-1 - CASSEENGRGIIEQFF TGTGCCAGCAGTGAGGAAAACGGGAGGGGAATTATTGAGCAGTTCTTC
TRBJ1-5 - TRBV28 few CASSLFGVNSNQPQHF TGTGCCAGCAGTTTATTCGGGGTCAATAGCAATCAGCCCCAGCATTTT
TRBJ1-5 - TRBV5-1 - CASSLSGRDQPQHF TGCGCCAGCAGCTTGTCAGGGAGGGATCAGCCCCAGCATTTT
TRBJ2-1 TRBD2 TRBV5-6 few CASSPSGRLGWEQFF TGTGCCAGCAGTCCTAGCGGGAGGTTAGGGTGGGAGCAGTTCTTC
TRBJ2-1 TRBD2 TRBV4-1 few CASAQRDPYNEQFF TGCGCCAGCGCCCAGCGGGACCCCTACAATGAGCAGTTCTTC
TRBJ2-1 TRBD1 TRBV4-1 - CASSQDGTGYNEQFF TGCGCCAGCAGCCAAGATGGGACAGGATACAATGAGCAGTTCTTC
TRBJ1-3 - TRBV7-6 - CASSSQGSGNTIYF TGTGCCAGCAGCTCACAGGGCTCTGGAAACACCATATATTTT
TRBJ2-3 TRBD2 TRBV28 - CASSPSGRLGDTQYF TGTGCCAGCAGTCCCAGCGGGAGGTTGGGAGATACGCAGTATTTT
TRBJ2-1 - TRBV19 - CASQRRDWGEQFF TGTGCCAGTCAGCGGAGGGATTGGGGTGAGCAGTTCTTC
TRBJ2-7 TRBD1 TRBV28 - CASTFGQGLYEQYF TGTGCCAGCACCTTTGGACAGGGGCTCTACGAGCAGTACTTC
TRBJ2-5 TRBD1 TRBV9 - CASSVRPDRGLWETQYF TGTGCCAGCAGCGTAAGGCCCGACAGGGGGCTATGGGAGACCCAGTACTTC